These 7 T cell receptor beta chains were all obtained from the same sample, sequenced in a study of cytomegalovirus exposure and HLA in healthy donors. PCR involved 60 Vbeta and 13 Jbeta primers. Here immunoSEQ multiplex PCR was the method, and the copy in TCRdb shows in-frame clones only, minus some. The repertoire holds some 140,000 clones, with over 60% as singletons. The sample consisted of PBMCs. The receptors here all came from a man aged 35-49 years in good health and CMV-seronegative.

This sequence joins TRBV5-1 and TRBJ2-3; 7 bases match TRBD2. The CDR3 extends over 15 amino acids. Germline CDR1 is SGHRS and CDR2 is YFSETQ. V trimming: 4 bases; J trimming: 0 bases; junction bases outside the gene matches: 5. The CDR3 DNA sequence: TGCGCCAGCAGCCCCGAGGGACTAAGCACAGATACGCAGTATTTT. This sequence encodes CASSPEGLSTDTQYF.

The chain joins TRBV5-4 to TRBJ2-2, with 9 bases lining up with TRBD2. This CDR3 region has 15 residues. Germline values: CDR1 SGHNT, CDR2 YYREEE (reference sequence). Germline trimming cut 0 bases from V and 6 bases from J; bases unmatched to any gene: 3. In DNA, the CDR3 is TGTGCCAGCAGCTTGGAGCGGGGGGTTTCCGGGGAGCTGTTTTTT. Amino acids: CASSLERGVSGELFF.

The V gene is TRBV29-1, the J gene TRBJ1-5; 8 bases line up with TRBD1. Germline lookup yields CDR1 SQVTM and CDR2 ANQGSEA. The CDR3 runs to 12 residues. Losses at the gene ends were 6 bases for V and 6 bases for J; bases not matched to a gene: 4. CDR3 residues: CSVQGAGQPQHF. The CDR3 nucleotides read TGCAGCGTGCAGGGGGCAGGTCAGCCCCAGCATTTT.

This clone was seen just once. The genes are TRBV5-4 and TRBJ2-6; TRBD2 might be the D (5 bases). V was cut by 4 bases and J by 3 bases, with 26 bases left in between. The CDR3 is made up of 20 amino acids. CDR1 and CDR2 from the germline V gene are SGHNT and YYREEE (reference sequence). The CDR3 nucleotides read TGTGCCAGCAGCGACCCCTACCACCGGGAAGGAGTATTTGGGGCCAACGTCCTGACTTTC. Translating it yields CASSDPYHREGVFGANVLTF.

The V and J genes are TRBV11-3 and TRBJ2-1; TRBD2 matches 9 bases. The CDR3 covers 15 residues. J was trimmed by 8 bases and V by 5 bases; bases with no gene match: 10. Germline values: CDR1 SGHNT, CDR2 YENEEA. The CDR3 loop reads CASSAGTSSSDEQFF. The CDR3 nucleotides are TGTGCCAGCAGCGCCGGGACTAGCTCCTCGGATGAGCAGTTCTTC.

The sample holds one count of this clone. V usage is TRBV13 and J usage is TRBJ1-1; perhaps TRBD1 as D (6 bases). Trimming removed 0 bases at V and 1 base at J, with 6 bases between. The CDR3 has 14 amino acids. CDR1 PRHDT and CDR2 FYEKMQ come from the germline V gene (reference sequence). For the CDR3, the DNA is TGTGCCAGCAGCTTAGGCAGGGGGAACACTGAAGCTTTCTTT. It specifies CASSLGRGNTEAFF.

The chain is built from TRBV27 and TRBJ2-7; possibly TRBD2 for D (6 bases). With 5 bases removed from V and 2 bases from J, the gap between germline ends came to 13 bases. The CDR3 consists of 14 residues. From germline, CDR1 is MNHEY and CDR2 SMNVEV (reference sequence). The CDR3 coding sequence is TGTGCCAGCAGTCCCCGGGACTTAACCTACGAGCAGTACTTC. Translating it yields CASSPRDLTYEQYF.